Listed here are 26 T cell receptor beta chains from one sample, sequenced in a study of blood T cells in healthy people across ages. With a J-beta primer mix and a sample-barcoded 5' primer, a second PCR ran roughly 6 to 12 cycles. TCRdb reprocessed the 5' RACE reads with MiXCR, giving one entry per CDR3 protein. The sample carries 730,000 or so distinct CDR3 sequences, around 40% recorded once. The specimen was blood. These receptors all come from a woman aged 55-70 years in good health.

This clonotype was found once. The rearrangement links TRBV3-1 to TRBJ1-2; the D gene is possibly TRBD1 (5 bases). Germline V gene sequence: CDR1 LGHDT, CDR2 YNNKEL (reference sequence). Trimming left V 5 bases short and J 4 bases short, with 20 bases between. This CDR3 has 16 residues. CDR3 in DNA: TGTGCCAGCAGCAAGACAGACGGAGCATCGGGCTATGGCTACACCTTC. Translated: CASSKTDGASGYGYTF.

This chain joins TRBV6-2 or TRBV6-3 and TRBJ2-3; possible D gene TRBD2, 5 bases. There are 15 residues in the CDR3. Germline CDR1 reads MNHEY; CDR2 reads SVGEGT. The V end lost 6 bases, the J end lost 8 bases, and 21 bases lay between the germline ends. The DNA of the CDR3 is TGTGCCAGCAGATCCCACCTAGCCGATGGTGGTACGCAGTATTTT. It encodes CASRSHLADGGTQYF.

This clonotype was observed a handful of times. The junction departs from the called germline gene at one end, perhaps through a read error. This chain joins TRBV6-1 and TRBJ2-1; tentative D call: TRBD1 (5 bases). CDR1 and CDR2 (germline): MNHNS, SASEGT. The CDR3 totals 13 residues. The CDR3 region is CASSEDSHNEQFF. CDR3 sequence (DNA): TGTGCCAGCAGCGAAGACAGTCACAATGAGCAGTTCTTC.

This clonotype was seen a few times. The chain carries TRBV29-1 and TRBJ1-5; D may be TRBD1 (5 bases). The CDR3 has 13 amino acids. V gave up 4 bases and J gave up 5 bases, with 12 bases separating them. In germline, CDR1 is SQVTM, CDR2 ANQGSEA. Here the CDR3 reads CSVGTQGDQPQHF. In DNA form, the CDR3 reads TGCAGCGTTGGGACGCAGGGCGATCAGCCCCAGCATTTT.

The chain links TRBV20-1 to TRBJ1-6, with D maybe TRBD1 (6 bases). Germline loops: CDR1 DFQATT, CDR2 SNEGSKA (reference sequence). CDR3 size: 13 residues. CDR3 in DNA: TGCAGCGCCCTGGGGAGGACAGACTCACCCCTCCACTTT. It encodes CSALGRTDSPLHF.

The CDR3 reads CASSAREDSYEQYF. The CDR3 nucleotides are TGTGCCAGCAGTGCTAGAGAAGATTCCTACGAGCAGTACTTC. The rearrangement links TRBV7-2 to TRBJ2-7; D ambiguous. Trimming shortened V by 6 bases and J by 1 base, and 13 bases separated the two germline ends. The CDR3 loop spans 14 amino acids. Germline CDR1 is SGHTA and CDR2 is FQGNSA.

This clonotype was observed many times. The chain has TRBV7-9 and TRBJ2-6; D tentatively fits TRBD1 or TRBD2 (5 bases each). The CDR3 length is 15 residues. The V gene lost 3 bases and the J gene lost 3 bases, with 9 bases spanning the gap. CDR1 and CDR2 from the germline V gene are SEHNR and FQNEAQ (reference sequence). CDR3 nucleotide sequence: TGTGCCAGCAGCTTGTGGGGGTTTGGGGCCAACGTCCTGACTTTC. Translation gives CASSLWGFGANVLTF.

This clonotype was seen repeatedly, ten times or more. The gene calls are TRBV5-1 and TRBJ1-2, with unresolved D. Germline assignment: CDR1 SGHRS and CDR2 YFSETQ. The CDR3 has 13 amino acids. Trimming cost V 4 bases and J 2 bases, with 9 bases left between them. The DNA for the CDR3 is TGCGCCAGCAGCCGCGGGTCGAACTATGGCTACACCTTC. Translation gives CASSRGSNYGYTF.

This clonotype was counted once. The chain uses TRBV4-3 and TRBJ2-7; D uncertain. Germline V CDR1 and CDR2: LGHNA, YSLEER. Trimming pared 0 bases from V and 1 base from J, leaving 7 bases between. The CDR3 covers 14 residues. In DNA, the CDR3 is TGCGCCAGCAGCCAAGATTTCCTATCCTACGAGCAGTACTTC. Its translation is CASSQDFLSYEQYF.

With respect to this clonotype: A much more abundant neighbour one base away suggests this may be a read error. The genes are TRBV29-1 and TRBJ2-5; unclear D gene. The V gene's germline CDR1 is SQVTM and CDR2 ANQGSEA. The CDR3 loop spans 15 amino acids. The CDR3 DNA reads TGCGGCGTTGACATTGCGGCAGGTGCCTCCCTTGAGCAGTACTTC. It codes for CGVDIAAGASLEQYF. Filled out from reference TRBV29-1 and TRBJ2-5, the complete variable domain reads SAVISQKPSRDICQRGTSLTIQCQVDSQVTMMFWYRQQPGQSLTLIATANQGSEATYESGFVIDKFPISRPNLTFSTLTVSNMSPEDSSIYLCGVDIAAGASLEQYFGPGTRLLVL.

The CDR3 region has the DNA TGCAGTGCTAGGGTAACAGGGGTCAATCAGCCCCAGCATTTT. As protein: CSARVTGVNQPQHF. This chain connects TRBV20-1 to TRBJ1-5, with 7 bases identical to TRBD1. Germline lookup yields CDR1 DFQATT and CDR2 SNEGSKA (reference sequence). This CDR3 comprises 14 residues. The trim removed 3 bases at V and 3 bases at J, leaving 5 bases unmatched.

With regard to this clonotype: Mismatch with germline at one junction end may stem from a read error. The CDR3 protein is CASSQEGGVAYNEQYF. In DNA, the CDR3 is TGCGCCAGTAGCCAAGAGGGCGGGGTCGCCTACAATGAGCAGTACTTC. V gene TRBV4-1 combines with J gene TRBJ2-1; weak D call: TRBD2 (6 bases). The DNA end is more similar to TRBJ2-7, so the J call may be wrong. Germline CDR1 is MGHRA and CDR2 is YSYEKL. The CDR3 is 16 amino acids.

This clonotype appeared once. A single base separates this from a much larger clone, so it may be a read error. The V and J genes are TRBV20-1 and TRBJ2-1; a possible D gene is TRBD1 (6 bases). The CDR3 totals 13 residues. CDR1 is DFQATT, CDR2 SNEGSKA, per germline (reference sequence). V shed 4 bases and J shed 13 bases, with 20 bases lying between them. The DNA for the CDR3 is TGCAGTGCTAAACCAACAGGGTTGGAGACCCAGTTCTTC. Its translation: CSAKPTGLETQFF.

Regarding this clonotype: It may be a read error: a sequence one base away is much more abundant. The J gene is TRBJ1-2, the V gene TRBV5-1; the match to TRBD1 covers 10 bases. The V segment lost 4 bases and the J segment 3 bases; nucleotides outside the gene matches: 3. The CDR3 has 14 amino acids. From germline, CDR1 is SGHRS and CDR2 YFSETQ. CDR3 sequence (DNA): TGCGCCAGCAGCGACGGGACAGGGGACTATGGCTACACCTTC. Translation: CASSDGTGDYGYTF.

This clonotype was detected only a few times. The chain is built from TRBV12-3 or TRBV12-4 and TRBJ2-1; 9 bases fit TRBD2. V dropped 4 bases and J dropped 3; count of bases not matched to a gene: 4. This CDR3 region has 15 residues. The CDR3 DNA reads as TGTGCCAGCAGTTCAGGCGGGAGGGACTACAATGAGCAGTTCTTC. It specifies CASSSGGRDYNEQFF.

The CDR3 DNA is TGTGCCACCAGTTCAGTCCGGGGACTAGCGGGTAGCACAGATACGCAGTATTTT. Translated, it gives CATSSVRGLAGSTDTQYF. V usage is TRBV24-1 and J usage is TRBJ2-3; TRBD2 matches at 12 bases. Germline lookup yields CDR1 KGHDR and CDR2 SFDVKD. The CDR3 consists of 18 residues. With V trimmed by 6 bases and J by 0 bases, 9 bases remained unmatched.

This chain joins TRBV20-1 and TRBJ2-7; 13 bases line up with TRBD2. V lost 5 bases to trimming and J lost 2 bases; unmatched junction nucleotides: 3. Germline V CDR1 and CDR2: DFQATT, SNEGSKA (reference sequence). This CDR3 comprises 14 residues. The CDR3 reads CSAPGLAGTYEQYF. Written as DNA, the CDR3 is TGCAGTGCTCCGGGACTAGCGGGAACCTACGAGCAGTACTTC.

The chain combines TRBV10-3 with TRBJ2-7; 7 positions agree with TRBD1. TRBJ2-5 explains the end of the DNA better; the J call may be wrong. The CDR3 consists of 16 residues. CDR1 and CDR2 from the germline V gene are ENHRY and SYGVKD. CDR3 nucleotide sequence: TGTGCCATCAGTGAGTCGGCCGGACAGGCGGCAGAGACCCAGTACTTC. Translation: CAISESAGQAAETQYF.

This clonotype was observed once. It may be a read error: a sequence one base away is much more abundant. CDR3: CSARGETVLEAQYF. CDR3 DNA: TGCAGTGCTAGAGGGGAGACTGTATTAGAGGCCCAGTACTTC. V gene TRBV20-1 combines with J gene TRBJ2-7; possibly TRBD2 for D (5 bases). Germline V CDR1 and CDR2: DFQATT, SNEGSKA (reference sequence). The CDR3 loop spans 14 amino acids. V gave up 1 base and J gave up 10 bases, with 20 bases separating them.

V gene TRBV5-1 combines with J gene TRBJ2-3; 10 bases are a match to TRBD1. CDR3 size: 17 residues. Per germline, CDR1 SGHRS and CDR2 YFSETQ. V lost 0 bases to trimming and J lost 9 bases; unmatched junction nucleotides: 13. In nucleotides, the CDR3 is TGCGCCAGCAGCTTGGTGACCGGGACAGGGGAGGTGGAGACGCAGTATTTT. It yields the protein CASSLVTGTGEVETQYF.

This chain joins TRBV25-1 and TRBJ2-5, with D maybe TRBD2 (5 bases). The length of the CDR3 is 14 residues. Germline V gene data show CDR1 as MGHDK and CDR2 as SYGVNS. Trimming removed 0 bases at V and 13 bases at J, with 18 bases between. The CDR3 is CASSEYGKSHERYF. Here the CDR3 DNA reads TGTGCCAGCAGTGAATACGGGAAGAGCCACGAGCGGTACTTC.

This clonotype showed up just once. The V call is TRBV6-2 or TRBV6-3, the J call TRBJ1-1; a possible D gene is TRBD1 (5 bases). Germline CDR1 MNHEY, CDR2 SVGEGT. CDR3 length: 16 amino acids. With 4 bases removed from V and 5 bases from J, the gap between germline ends came to 20 bases. The CDR3 region is CASSSDARRQGTEAFF. CDR3 coding DNA: TGTGCCAGCAGTTCGGACGCTAGAAGGCAGGGAACTGAAGCTTTCTTT.

The sample holds one count of this clonotype. V and J are TRBV7-6 and TRBJ2-2, with TRBD1 matching 10 bases. There are 16 residues in the CDR3. V lost 6 bases and J lost 6; bases outside the gene matches: 10. The V gene's germline CDR1 is SGHVS and CDR2 FNYEAQ. CDR3 amino acids: CASRIPGQGIAGELFF. The CDR3 nucleotides read TGTGCCAGCAGAATCCCGGGACAGGGGATTGCCGGGGAGCTGTTTTTT. The complete variable domain, with remaining parts taken from reference TRBV7-6 and TRBJ2-2, reads GAGVSQSPRYKVTKRGQDVALRCDPISGHVSLYWYRQALGQGPEFLTYFNYEAQQDKSGLPNDRFSAERPEGSISTLTIQRTEQRDSAMYRCASRIPGQGIAGELFFGEGSRLTVL.

The rearrangement links TRBV7-7 to TRBJ2-1, with 9 bases lining up with TRBD1. The CDR3 is 16 amino acids. The V gene's germline CDR1 is SSHAT and CDR2 FNYEAQ (reference sequence). The CDR3 coding sequence is TGTGTTAGCAGCAAAAGACAGGGGGACTCACACAATGAGCAGTTCTTC. This translates into CVSSKRQGDSHNEQFF. Based on the CDR3 plus reference TRBV7-7 and TRBJ2-1, the full variable domain is GAGVSQSPRYKVTKRGQDVTLRCDPISSHATLYWYQQALGQGPEFLTYFNYEAQPDKSGLPSDRFSAERPEGSISTLTIQRTEQRDSAMYRCVSSKRQGDSHNEQFFGPGTRLTVL.

This clonotype was seen repeatedly, ten times or more. J is TRBJ2-6 and V is TRBV13; 12 bases map to TRBD2. V was pared by 5 bases and J by 0 bases, with 11 bases of the junction left unmatched. The CDR3 sequence is 20 residues long. Germline V gene lookup returns CDR1 PRHDT and CDR2 FYEKMQ (reference sequence). The CDR3, as DNA: TGTGCCAGCAGCCACGGACTAGCGGGAAAAGCTAGCTCTGGGGCCAACGTCCTGACTTTC. Residues: CASSHGLAGKASSGANVLTF.

The genes are TRBV7-2 and TRBJ2-2, with D hard to call. V lost 9 bases, J lost 0 bases, and 14 bases lay in between. Germline V gene data show CDR1 as SGHTA and CDR2 as FQGNSA. The CDR3 is 15 residues long. The CDR3 sequence is CASKGARTNTGELFF. The CDR3 coding sequence is TGTGCCAGTAAAGGAGCACGGACGAACACCGGGGAGCTGTTTTTT. Based on the CDR3 plus reference TRBV7-2 and TRBJ2-2, the full variable domain is GAGVSQSPSNKVTEKGKDVELRCDPISGHTALYWYRQSLGQGLEFLIYFQGNSAPDKSGLPSDRFSAERTGGSVSTLTIQRTQQEDSAVYLCASKGARTNTGELFFGEGSRLTVL.